The 10 T cell receptor beta chains given below trace back to one sample, sequenced in a study of T cell repertoires in cytomegalovirus infection. TCRdb itself ran the reads through MiXCR, one entry per CDR3 protein. The sample holds fewer than 400,000 distinct CDR3 sequences, roughly 18% seen once. The sequenced sample was PBMCs. Every receptor here comes from a human donor in good health (CMV status not recorded). Some clones in this sample may be carry-over from other donors' samples.

This clonotype was seen more than once but under ten times. The genes are TRBV20-1 and TRBJ2-3; 10 nucleotides line up with TRBD1. There are 16 residues in the CDR3. V shed 6 bases and J 2 bases; nucleotides not matched to a gene: 11. Per the germline V gene, CDR1 is DFQATT and CDR2 is SNEGSKA (reference sequence). The DNA for the CDR3 is TGCAGTGCCCGGACAGGGGGTACTAGTATCACAGATACGCAGTATTTT. Its translation is CSARTGGTSITDTQYF.

The sample holds many counts of this clonotype. The CDR3 DNA reads TGTGCCAGCAGTTACTGGAGACAGGGGATTAACATTCAGTACTTC. It specifies CASSYWRQGINIQYF. This rearrangement joins TRBV6-5 to TRBJ2-4; TRBD1 matches at 8 bases. The length of the CDR3 is 15 residues. In germline, CDR1 is MNHEY, CDR2 SVGAGI. J gave up 7 bases and V 1 base, and 6 bases lay outside the gene matches.

This clonotype was observed a handful of times. The chain is built from TRBV7-9 and TRBJ2-1, with 8 bases identical to TRBD2. J lost 5 bases, V lost 1 base, and 7 bases had no gene match. Germline V gene data show CDR1 as SEHNR and CDR2 as FQNEAQ (reference sequence). There are 16 residues in the CDR3. CDR3 in amino acids: CASSLDGGSGNNEQFF. Written as DNA, the CDR3 is TGTGCCAGCAGCTTAGACGGAGGTAGCGGGAACAATGAGCAGTTCTTC.

V gene TRBV12-5 combines with J gene TRBJ2-2; no clear D. The germline V gene encodes CDR1 LGHNT and CDR2 FRNRAP. The CDR3 loop spans 13 amino acids. Trimming cost V 4 bases and J 6 bases, with 9 bases left between them. As DNA, the CDR3 is TGTGCTAGTGGTTCAGAGTCCGCCGGGGAGCTGTTTTTT. This codes for CASGSESAGELFF.

This clonotype has a handful of counts. The chain recombines TRBV6-2 or TRBV6-3 with TRBJ2-7; tentative D call: TRBD2 (5 bases). Trimming stripped 5 bases from V and 3 bases from J, with 17 bases between. CDR1 is MNHEY, CDR2 SVGEGT, per germline. The CDR3 is 15 amino acids. The CDR3 loop reads CASSLDPYGIYEQYF. The CDR3 DNA sequence: TGTGCCAGCAGTCTAGACCCGTACGGGATCTACGAGCAGTACTTC.

This chain links TRBV20-1 with TRBJ1-5; D might be TRBD1 (6 bases). V was pared by 3 bases and J by 5 bases, with 14 bases between. Germline V gives CDR1 DFQATT, CDR2 SNEGSKA (reference sequence). The CDR3 has 14 residues. CDR3 amino acids: CSARAPGQDQPQHF. CDR3 coding DNA: TGCAGTGCTAGGGCTCCGGGACAAGATCAGCCCCAGCATTTT.

This clonotype was detected a few times. V and J are TRBV5-5 and TRBJ1-5; D may be TRBD1 (5 bases). Germline loops: CDR1 SGHKS, CDR2 YYEKEE (reference sequence). This CDR3 contains 14 residues. V shed 0 bases and J shed 4 bases, with 8 bases lying between them. The CDR3 sequence is CASSLVQGNQPQHF. CDR3 DNA sequence: TGTGCCAGCAGCTTGGTTCAGGGTAATCAGCCCCAGCATTTT.

A few counts support this clonotype. This chain joins TRBV9 and TRBJ2-1; 9 positions match TRBD2. The length of the CDR3 is 14 residues. The germline gives CDR1 SGDLS, CDR2 YYNGEE. V trimming: 7 bases; J trimming: 2 bases; junction bases outside the gene matches: 4. Here the CDR3 DNA reads TGTGCCAGCTCTCGGACTAGCGCCTACAATGAGCAGTTCTTC. It is translated as CASSRTSAYNEQFF.

The CDR3 is CASSPVERSTEAFF. CDR3 sequence (DNA): TGTGCCAGTAGTCCCGTGGAGCGGAGCACTGAAGCTTTCTTT. The genes are TRBV19 and TRBJ1-1; D unresolved. Trimming took 5 bases from V and 4 from J, leaving 14 bases between them. The germline V gene encodes CDR1 LNHDA and CDR2 SQIVND (reference sequence). The length of the CDR3 is 14 residues.

In its sample, this clonotype was seen a few times. The chain is built from TRBV12-5 and TRBJ2-2; D call uncertain. The CDR3 length is 15 residues. In germline, CDR1 is LGHNT, CDR2 FRNRAP. V lost 0 bases, J lost 6 bases, and 11 bases lay in between. The CDR3 sequence: CASGLVPLKPGELFF. CDR3 nucleotides: TGTGCTAGTGGTTTGGTACCGTTGAAGCCCGGGGAGCTGTTTTTT. Variable domain in full (rest from reference TRBV12-5 and TRBJ2-2): DARVTQTPRHKVTEMGQEVTMRCQPILGHNTVFWYRQTMMQGLELLAYFRNRAPLDDSGMPKDRFSAEMPDATLATLKIQPSEPRDSAVYFCASGLVPLKPGELFFGEGSRLTVL.